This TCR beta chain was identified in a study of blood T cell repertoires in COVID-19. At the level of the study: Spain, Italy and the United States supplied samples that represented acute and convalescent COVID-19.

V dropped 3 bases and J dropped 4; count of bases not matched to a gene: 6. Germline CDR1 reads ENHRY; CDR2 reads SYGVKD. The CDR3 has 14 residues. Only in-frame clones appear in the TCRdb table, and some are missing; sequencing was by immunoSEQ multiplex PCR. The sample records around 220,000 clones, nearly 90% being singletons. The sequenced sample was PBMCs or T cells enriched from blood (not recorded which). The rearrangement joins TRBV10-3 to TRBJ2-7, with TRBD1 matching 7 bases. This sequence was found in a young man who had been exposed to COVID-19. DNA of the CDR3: TGTGCCATCAGTGAACAGGGGATAGGGTACGAGCAGTACTTC. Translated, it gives CAISEQGIGYEQYF.